Given below is one T cell receptor (beta chain) in context. This sample stems from a study of blood T cell repertoires in COVID-19. Sequencing used immunoSEQ multiplex PCR; TCRdb keeps in-frame clones, though not all of them. The sample has about 250,000 clones, 75% to 85% seen once. This CDR3 contains 12 residues. Trimming removed 8 bases from V and 4 bases from J, with 12 bases in between. Germline V gives CDR1 MNHEY, CDR2 SVGAGI. The chain links TRBV6-5 to TRBJ2-7; D perhaps matches TRBD1 (5 bases). This sequence was found in a woman in her 70s with acute or convalescent COVID-19. Sequencing used peripheral blood. DNA for the CDR3: TGTGCCAGCTCAGGGAATCGATACGAGCAGTACTTC. Protein sequence: CASSGNRYEQYF.